The 13 T cell receptor beta chains given below trace back to one sample, sequenced in a study of blood T cell repertoires in COVID-19. Clones were read by immunoSEQ multiplex PCR, and TCRdb kept only the in-frame ones, dropping some. Of about 200,000 clones listed, 80% to 90% are singletons. The sequencing input was PBMCs or T cells enriched from blood (not recorded which). The receptors were gathered from a woman between 35 and 50 years old with acute COVID-19.

The CDR3 bases are TGTGCCAGCGGCCCCACAGATACGCAGTATTTT. This encodes CASGPTDTQYF. The rearrangement joins TRBV7-9 to TRBJ2-3, with D uncertain. CDR3 length: 11 residues. CDR1 and CDR2 from the germline V gene are SEHNR and FQNEAQ (reference sequence). V lost 8 bases and J lost 2, with 5 bases in between.

The V and J genes are TRBV19 and TRBJ2-3; 12 bases align to TRBD2. CDR3 length: 15 amino acids. V shed 10 bases, J shed 4 bases, and the junction held 9 bases outside the gene matches. Germline V CDR1 and CDR2: LNHDA, SQIVND (reference sequence). For the CDR3, the DNA is TGTGCCACTTCCCGGCTAGCGGGGGGGGCAGATACGCAGTATTTT. This translates into CATSRLAGGADTQYF. The variable domain in full, completed from reference TRBV19 and TRBJ2-3, reads DGGITQSPKYLFRKEGQNVTLSCEQNLNHDAMYWYRQDPGQGLRLIYYSQIVNDFQKGDIAEGYSVSREKKESFPLTVTSAQKNPTAFYLCATSRLAGGADTQYFGPGTRLTVL.

The CDR3 DNA is TGTGCCAGCAGCACACAGGGGGCAGGTTCACCCCTCCACTTT. This encodes CASSTQGAGSPLHF. The chain employs TRBV7-9 and TRBJ1-6; 9 bases align to TRBD1. V was clipped by 5 bases and J by 9 bases; unmatched bases: 5. The CDR3 has 14 amino acids. The germline gives CDR1 SEHNR, CDR2 FQNEAQ (reference sequence).

The chain joins TRBV7-9 to TRBJ1-4, with a weak D call TRBD1 (5 bases). Germline V gene sequence: CDR1 SEHNR, CDR2 FQNEAQ (reference sequence). The CDR3 has 15 residues. Trimming stripped 5 bases from V and 7 bases from J, with 17 bases between. Here the CDR3 DNA reads TGTGCCAGCAGCCCCGCCGGGGGGGAGGGTGAAAAACTGTTTTTT. It is translated as CASSPAGGEGEKLFF.

The J gene is TRBJ1-1, the V gene TRBV11-2, with D unresolved. Germline V gene sequence: CDR1 SGHAT, CDR2 FQNNGV. The germline V and J ends were trimmed by 2 bases and 4 bases, with 8 bases remaining between them. The CDR3 length is 13 residues. As DNA, the CDR3 is TGTGCCAGCAGCTTAACCCGGGGCACTGAAGCTTTCTTT. This gives the protein CASSLTRGTEAFF.

This clone was seen just once. The gene calls are TRBV12-5 and TRBJ2-7, with 9 positions matching TRBD1. CDR1 is LGHNT and CDR2 is FRNRAP in the germline V gene. CDR3 length: 13 amino acids. The trim removed 6 bases at V and 7 bases at J, leaving 7 bases unmatched. CDR3 in amino acids: CASGHGTGHEQYF. As DNA, the CDR3 is TGTGCTAGTGGGCACGGGACAGGGCATGAGCAGTACTTC.

This chain uses TRBV9 with TRBJ2-5; possibly TRBD1 for D (6 bases). Deletions cut 4 bases from V and 5 bases from J, with 21 bases between. CDR3 length: 16 amino acids. The germline V gene has CDR1 SGDLS and CDR2 YYNGEE. CDR3 loop: CASSPTPKQGSETQYF. Here the CDR3 DNA reads TGTGCCAGCAGCCCTACGCCAAAACAGGGATCGGAGACCCAGTACTTC.

The genes are TRBV27 and TRBJ2-1; TRBD2 matches at 9 bases. This CDR3 has 15 amino acids. Unmatched junction bases numbered 12, after V lost 6 bases and J lost 9 bases. The germline CDR1 and CDR2 sequences are MNHEY and SMNVEV (reference sequence). In DNA form, the CDR3 reads TGTGCCAGCAGCATAGTTGGGACTAGCCATCGTGAGCAGTTCTTC. It translates to CASSIVGTSHREQFF.

The rearrangement uses TRBV28 and TRBJ1-5; D unclear. The CDR3 is 15 amino acids. The V end lost 7 bases, the J end lost 3 bases, and 16 bases lay between the germline ends. Germline V gene lookup returns CDR1 MDHEN and CDR2 SYDVKM. The CDR3: CASTLAGGPNQPQHF. In nucleotides, the CDR3 is TGTGCCAGCACCCTCGCCGGAGGGCCCAATCAGCCCCAGCATTTT.

This rearrangement joins TRBV29-1 to TRBJ1-5; D may be TRBD1 (6 bases). Germline loops: CDR1 SQVTM, CDR2 ANQGSEA. This CDR3 has 13 amino acids. Trimming stripped 5 bases from V and 4 bases from J, with 12 bases between. CDR3 protein: CSVRTDGNQPQHF. Written as DNA, the CDR3 is TGCAGCGTTCGGACAGACGGTAATCAGCCCCAGCATTTT. The variable domain in full, with the rest retrieved from reference TRBV29-1 and TRBJ1-5, is SAVISQKPSRDICQRGTSLTIQCQVDSQVTMMFWYRQQPGQSLTLIATANQGSEATYESGFVIDKFPISRPNLTFSTLTVSNMSPEDSSIYLCSVRTDGNQPQHFGDGTRLSIL.

This clone was observed a few times. This chain uses TRBV9 with TRBJ1-1; TRBD1 agrees at 11 bases. The V gene end was trimmed by 0 bases and the J gene end by 1 base; junction bases not matched to a gene: 5. Looked up from germline, CDR1 is SGDLS and CDR2 is YYNGEE. The CDR3 length is 17 residues. The CDR3 DNA follows: TGTGCCAGCAGCGTAGTTGTCGGACAGGGGGCGAACACTGAAGCTTTCTTT. Translating gives CASSVVVGQGANTEAFF. Full variable domain (missing parts from reference TRBV9 and TRBJ1-1): DSGVTQTPKHLITATGQRVTLRCSPRSGDLSVYWYQQSLDQGLQFLIQYYNGEERAKGNILERFSAQQFPDLHSELNLSSLELGDSALYFCASSVVVGQGANTEAFFGQGTRLTVV.

The rearrangement links TRBV7-9 to TRBJ1-4, with TRBD1 as a possible D gene (6 bases). V was cut by 5 bases and J by 7 bases, with 20 bases left in between. Germline V CDR1 and CDR2: SEHNR, FQNEAQ (reference sequence). The CDR3 is 16 residues long. The CDR3 reads CASSQWGGDVGEKLFF. The CDR3 DNA is TGTGCCAGCAGCCAATGGGGGGGCGATGTGGGTGAAAAACTGTTTTTT.

The rearrangement uses TRBV7-9 and TRBJ1-4, with TRBD1 as a possible D gene (6 bases). Trimming took off 5 bases at V and 2 bases at J, with 12 bases between the two ends. The CDR3 loop spans 15 amino acids. CDR1 and CDR2 (germline): SEHNR, FQNEAQ (reference sequence). CDR3 amino acids: CASSPPDSTNEKLFF. The CDR3 nucleotides are TGTGCCAGCAGCCCCCCGGACAGCACTAATGAAAAACTGTTTTTT.